This T cell receptor (beta chain) is from a study of blood T cell repertoires in COVID-19. Sequenced by immunoSEQ multiplex PCR; TCRdb stores in-frame clones only, minus some. The sample has about 80,000 clones; 82% are singletons. V lost 2 bases to trimming and J lost 7 bases; unmatched junction nucleotides: 8. This CDR3 has 15 residues. Germline values: CDR1 SGHRS, CDR2 YFSETQ. Source material: peripheral blood. This TCR was recovered from a man older than 75 with acute or convalescent COVID-19. The chain is built from TRBV5-1 and TRBJ1-4, with TRBD1 identical over 7 bases. Here the CDR3 reads CASSLDGTATEKLFF. In DNA, the CDR3 is TGCGCCAGCAGCTTAGACGGGACAGCGACTGAAAAACTGTTTTTT.